A selection of T cell receptor beta chains follows, all from one sample in a study of tumor-infiltrating lymphocytes in primary liver carcinoma. TCRdb ran MiXCR on the multiplex PCR reads and lists one entry per CDR3 protein. This table has 330,000 or so distinct CDR3 sequences, almost 65% appearing once. Source material: peripheral blood. All receptors come from a man aged 40-50 years with primary liver carcinoma and hepatitis B virus infection. The CDR3 runs from the conserved cysteine through the conserved F or W. The D gene is left open where the match is weak. Not all rows give a size; the values are once, few, many and, for expanded clones, a class.

j_call v_call d_call clone_size cdr3_nt cdr3_aa
TRBJ2-1 TRBV6-5 TRBD1 many TGTGCCAGCAGTTACGATGGAGGGACAGGGGGTTACAATGAGCAGTTCTTC CASSYDGGTGGYNEQFF
TRBJ2-2 TRBV11-2 . . TGTGCCAGCAGCCTCAAAATCTGGGGAACAGTTGGGGGGCTGTTTTTT CASSLKIWGTVGGLFF
TRBJ2-2 TRBV6-2/TRBV6-3 . . TGTGCCAGCTGTCCCGACGGGGCGAACACCGGGGAGCTGTTTTTT CASCPDGANTGELFF
TRBJ2-3 TRBV11-2 . . TGTGACAGCAGCTTAGGGATGCAGGCTACGCAGTATTTT CDSSLGMQATQYF
TRBJ1-1 TRBV6-2/TRBV6-3 . few TGTGCCAGCAGTTACCGGGGCAGGGCCACGAACACTGAAGCTTTCTTT CASSYRGRATNTEAFF
TRBJ2-1 TRBV6-1 . . TGTGCCAGCCACGCGGGGCGTGGGGGTTACAATGAGCACTTCTTC CASHAGRGGYNEHFF
TRBJ2-7 TRBV11-3 . . TGTGCCATCAGCTTAAAAGGTACGGGGTACGAGCAGTACTTC CAISLKGTGYEQYF
TRBJ2-1 TRBV5-1 TRBD2 once TGCGCCAACAGTGATGGGACTAGCTGGAATGAGCACTTCTTC CANSDGTSWNEHFF
TRBJ2-7 TRBV5-6 TRBD2 medium-sized TGTGCCAGCAGCTTCATGGCTAGCGGGACGTACGAGCAGTACTTC CASSFMASGTYEQYF
TRBJ2-3 TRBV7-9 . few TGTGCCAGCGCCAATAGTGGGGGCGGCGATACGCAGTATTTT CASANSGGGDTQYF
TRBJ2-3 TRBV5-4 TRBD1 . TGTGCCAGCAGCCCGCAGGGGACAGGGTTGGGCACAGATACGCAGTATTTT CASSPQGTGLGTDTQYF
TRBJ2-7 TRBV7-9 TRBD1 . TGTGCCAGCAGCCCGGGACAGGGCCTAGTCGAGCAGTACTTC CASSPGQGLVEQYF
TRBJ2-3 TRBV4-2 TRBD1 many TGTGCCAGCAGCCAAAACGACAGGGACAATCAGTATTTT CASSQNDRDNQYF
TRBJ1-6 TRBV6-5 . few TGTGCCAGCACCCGAACACCCGTAATCTCACCCCTCCACTTT CASTRTPVISPLHF
TRBJ1-2 TRBV12-3/TRBV12-4 . many TGTGCCAGCAGGCTTGGGGAATTTTCCTATGGCTACACCTTC CASRLGEFSYGYTF
TRBJ2-1 TRBV29-1 . . TGCAGCGTTGGCTATCGGGGATACAATGAGCAGTTCTTC CSVGYRGYNEQFF
TRBJ2-5 TRBV28 . . TGTGCCAGCAGTAGGGTGGAGGCCCAGTACTTC CASSRVEAQYF
TRBJ1-5 TRBV6-2/TRBV6-3 . . TGTGCCAGCAGTTACTCTGACCGCAATCAGCCCCAGCATTTT CASSYSDRNQPQHF
TRBJ2-7 TRBV11-2 . . TGTGCCAGCAGCTTCAACGAACAATACTTC CASSFNEQYF
TRBJ2-5 TRBV11-2 . once TGTGTCAGCAACTTAGATTCGGTGGGAGAGACCCAGTACTTC CVSNLDSVGETQYF
TRBJ1-2 TRBV28 . . TGTGCCAGCAGTTTCCGAGGCTACACCTTC CASSFRGYTF
TRBJ1-2 TRBV12-3/TRBV12-4 TRBD1 . TGTGCCAGCAGTCGAGGACAGGGCGGCAACTATGGTTACACCTTC CASSRGQGGNYGYTF
TRBJ1-5 TRBV18 . . TGTGCCAGCTCACCATGGGCCGGGGGCAGCAATCAGCCCCAGCATTTT CASSPWAGGSNQPQHF